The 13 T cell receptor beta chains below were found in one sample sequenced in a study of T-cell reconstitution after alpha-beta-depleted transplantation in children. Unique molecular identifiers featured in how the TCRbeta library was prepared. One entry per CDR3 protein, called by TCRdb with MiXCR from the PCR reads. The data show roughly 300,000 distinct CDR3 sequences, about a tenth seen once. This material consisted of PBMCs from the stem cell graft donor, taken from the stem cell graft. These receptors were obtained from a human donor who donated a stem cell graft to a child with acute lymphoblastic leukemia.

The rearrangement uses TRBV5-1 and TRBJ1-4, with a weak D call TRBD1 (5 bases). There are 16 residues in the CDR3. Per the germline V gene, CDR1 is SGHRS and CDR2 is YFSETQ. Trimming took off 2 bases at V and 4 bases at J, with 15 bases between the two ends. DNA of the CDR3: TGCGCCAGCAGCTTCTCCGGGACCACTCTTAATGAAAAACTGTTTTTT. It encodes CASSFSGTTLNEKLFF.

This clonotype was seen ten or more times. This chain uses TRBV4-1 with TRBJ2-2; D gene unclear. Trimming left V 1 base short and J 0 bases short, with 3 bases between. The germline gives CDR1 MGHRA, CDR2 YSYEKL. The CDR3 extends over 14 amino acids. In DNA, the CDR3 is TGCGCCAGCAGCCAAGTCACGAACACCGGGGAGCTGTTTTTT. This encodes CASSQVTNTGELFF.

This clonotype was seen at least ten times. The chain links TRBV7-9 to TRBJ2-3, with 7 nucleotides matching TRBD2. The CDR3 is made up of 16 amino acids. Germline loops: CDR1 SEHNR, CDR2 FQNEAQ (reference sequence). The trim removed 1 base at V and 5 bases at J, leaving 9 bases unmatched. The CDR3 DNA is TGTGCCAGCAGCTTAGGCGGGGGAGGGCCGGTAGATACGCAGTATTTT. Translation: CASSLGGGGPVDTQYF.

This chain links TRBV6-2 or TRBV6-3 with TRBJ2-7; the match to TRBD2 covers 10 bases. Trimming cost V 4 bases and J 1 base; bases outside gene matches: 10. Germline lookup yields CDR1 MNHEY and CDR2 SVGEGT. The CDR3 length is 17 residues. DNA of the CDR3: TGTGCCAGCAGTTTCGAAGCGGGAGGGCTCCTTTCCTACGAGCAGTACTTC. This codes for CASSFEAGGLLSYEQYF.

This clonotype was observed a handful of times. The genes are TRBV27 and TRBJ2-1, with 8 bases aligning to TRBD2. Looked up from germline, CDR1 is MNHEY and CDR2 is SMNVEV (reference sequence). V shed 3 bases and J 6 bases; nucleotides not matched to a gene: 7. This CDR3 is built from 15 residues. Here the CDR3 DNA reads TGTGCCAGCAGTTTCAGCGGGAGTCCCGGCAATGAGCAGTTCTTC. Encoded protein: CASSFSGSPGNEQFF.

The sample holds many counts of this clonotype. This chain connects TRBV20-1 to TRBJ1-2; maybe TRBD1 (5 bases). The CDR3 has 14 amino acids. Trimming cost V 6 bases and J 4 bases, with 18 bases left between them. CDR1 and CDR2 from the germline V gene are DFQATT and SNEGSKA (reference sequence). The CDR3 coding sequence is TGCAGTGCCAATGTGGGGGGGTCCATCTATGGCTACACCTTC. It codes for CSANVGGSIYGYTF.

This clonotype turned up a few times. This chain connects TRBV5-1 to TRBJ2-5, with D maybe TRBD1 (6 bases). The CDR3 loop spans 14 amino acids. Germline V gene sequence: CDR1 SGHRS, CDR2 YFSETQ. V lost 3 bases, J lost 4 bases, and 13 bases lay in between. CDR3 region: CASSSGTWRETQYF. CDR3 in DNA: TGCGCCAGCAGCTCCGGGACATGGAGAGAGACCCAGTACTTC.

As DNA, the CDR3 is TGTGCCAGCAGGCAGGGTCCTCAGCCCCAGCATTTT. Translating it yields CASRQGPQPQHF. This chain links TRBV6-2 or TRBV6-3 with TRBJ1-5, with D maybe TRBD1 (5 bases). The CDR3 loop spans 12 amino acids. V was pared by 6 bases and J by 6 bases, with 9 bases between. Germline V gives CDR1 MNHEY, CDR2 SVGEGT.

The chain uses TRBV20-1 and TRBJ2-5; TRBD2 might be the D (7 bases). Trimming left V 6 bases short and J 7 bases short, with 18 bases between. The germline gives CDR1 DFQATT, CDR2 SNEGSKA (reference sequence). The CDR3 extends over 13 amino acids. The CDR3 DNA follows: TGCAGTGCCTCGACAGGTTCGGGAGGGACCCAGTACTTC. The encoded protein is CSASTGSGGTQYF.

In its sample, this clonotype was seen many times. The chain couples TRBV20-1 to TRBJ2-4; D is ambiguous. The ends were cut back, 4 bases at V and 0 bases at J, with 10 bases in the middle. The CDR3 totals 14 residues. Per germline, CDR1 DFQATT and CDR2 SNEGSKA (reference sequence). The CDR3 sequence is CSATADLAKNIQYF. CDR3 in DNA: TGCAGTGCTACGGCAGACCTAGCCAAAAACATTCAGTACTTC.

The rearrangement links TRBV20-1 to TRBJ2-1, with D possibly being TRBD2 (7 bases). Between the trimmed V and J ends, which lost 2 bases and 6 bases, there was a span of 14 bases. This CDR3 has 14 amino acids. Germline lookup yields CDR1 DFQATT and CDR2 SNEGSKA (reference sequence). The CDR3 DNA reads TGCAGTGCTAGATGGGGGGGGGCTCTCAATGAGCAGTTCTTC. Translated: CSARWGGALNEQFF.

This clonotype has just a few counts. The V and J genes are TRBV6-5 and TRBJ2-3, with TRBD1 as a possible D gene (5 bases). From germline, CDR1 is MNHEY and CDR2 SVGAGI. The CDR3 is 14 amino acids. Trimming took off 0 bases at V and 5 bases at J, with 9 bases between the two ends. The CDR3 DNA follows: TGTGCCAGCAGTTACTCGCCCAGGGAAGATACGCAGTATTTT. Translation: CASSYSPREDTQYF.

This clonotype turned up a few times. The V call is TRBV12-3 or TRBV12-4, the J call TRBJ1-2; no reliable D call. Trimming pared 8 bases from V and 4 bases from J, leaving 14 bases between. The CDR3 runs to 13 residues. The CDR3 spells CASAPGLLYGYTF. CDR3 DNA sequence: TGTGCCAGCGCCCCCGGACTCCTCTATGGCTACACCTTC.